This T cell receptor (beta chain) was sequenced for a study of OX40 agonist ivuxolimab in advanced cancers. Overall study: Patients enrolled in dose escalation were diagnosed with hepatocellular carcinoma, melanoma, renal cell or head and neck cancer. A mean age of roughly 66 years, range about 20 to 90, was recorded, and more than 80% were male.

The CDR3 spans 17 residues. Germline V gene sequence: CDR1 LNHDA, CDR2 SQIVND (reference sequence). V was clipped by 6 bases and J by 1 base, with 16 bases between them. Measured with immunoSEQ multiplex PCR; TCRdb has only the in-frame clones, and not every one. The data show tens of thousands of clones, 84% seen once. Autoimmune disease history or systemic immunosuppression meant exclusion. Sequencing was performed on CD4+ or CD8+ T cells sorted from blood, taken in a trial of the OX40 agonist ivuxolimab. This rearrangement joins TRBV19 to TRBJ1-6; D perhaps matches TRBD1 (5 bases). This receptor was obtained from an adult with an advanced solid tumor such as melanoma, head and neck, liver or kidney cancer. This CDR3 is CASSQGPWISYNSPLHF. As DNA, the CDR3 is TGTGCCAGTAGCCAGGGACCCTGGATTTCCTATAATTCACCCCTCCACTTT.